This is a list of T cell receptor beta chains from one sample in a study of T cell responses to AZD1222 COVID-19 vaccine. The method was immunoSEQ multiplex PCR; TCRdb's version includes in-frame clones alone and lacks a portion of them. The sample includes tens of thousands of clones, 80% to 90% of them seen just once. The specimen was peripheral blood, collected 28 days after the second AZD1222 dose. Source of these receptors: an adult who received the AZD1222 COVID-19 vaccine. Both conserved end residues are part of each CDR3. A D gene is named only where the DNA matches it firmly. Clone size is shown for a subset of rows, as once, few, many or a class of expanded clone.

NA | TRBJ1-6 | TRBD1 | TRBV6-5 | CATRQGRESPLHF | TGTGCCACGAGACAGGGAAGGGAGTCACCCCTCCACTTT
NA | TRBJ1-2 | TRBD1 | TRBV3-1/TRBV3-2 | CASSTTGNYGYTF | TGTGCCAGCAGCACGACAGGGAACTATGGCTACACCTTC
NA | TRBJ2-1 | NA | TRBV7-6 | CASSLLGSRVSYNEQFF | TGTGCCAGCAGCTTACTGGGGTCCCGAGTCTCCTACAATGAGCAGTTCTTC
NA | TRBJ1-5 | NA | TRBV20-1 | CSASEGDQPQHF | TGCAGTGCTAGTGAGGGAGATCAGCCCCAGCATTTT
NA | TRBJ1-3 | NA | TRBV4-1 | CASSQPYEGSGNTIYF | TGCGCCAGCAGCCAACCCTATGAGGGCTCAGGAAACACCATATATTTT
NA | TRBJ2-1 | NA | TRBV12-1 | CASSPTTSPQRNEQFF | TGTGCCAGCAGCCCGACGACTAGCCCTCAGCGGAATGAGCAGTTCTTC
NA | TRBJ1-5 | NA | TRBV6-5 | CARYFPARIYQPQHF | TGTGCCCGTTACTTCCCGGCCAGGATTTATCAGCCCCAGCATTTT
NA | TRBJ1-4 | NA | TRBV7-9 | CASSPIPNEKLFF | TGTGCCAGCAGCCCCATTCCGAATGAAAAACTGTTTTTT
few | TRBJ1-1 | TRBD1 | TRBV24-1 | CATRGTGGPPEAFF | TGTGCCACCAGGGGGACAGGGGGTCCCCCTGAAGCTTTCTTT
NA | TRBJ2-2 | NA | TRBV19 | CASSNPSGNTGELFF | TGTGCCAGTAGTAACCCTTCTGGGAACACCGGGGAGCTGTTTTTT
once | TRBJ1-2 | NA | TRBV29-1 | CSVEDRGRGNNYGYTF | TGCAGCGTTGAAGATCGGGGCAGGGGAAACAACTATGGCTACACCTTC
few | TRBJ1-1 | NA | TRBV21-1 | CASSPGRGTEAFF | TGTGCCAGCAGTCCAGGGAGGGGCACTGAAGCTTTCTTT
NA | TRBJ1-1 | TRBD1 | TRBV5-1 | CASSLSPAGTGGLEAFF | TGCGCCAGCAGTCTTTCCCCAGCCGGGACAGGGGGCCTTGAAGCTTTCTTT
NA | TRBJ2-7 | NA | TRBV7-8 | CASSIGGTEQYF | TGTGCCAGCAGCATAGGAGGCACCGAGCAGTACTTC
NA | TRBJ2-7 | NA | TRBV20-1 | CSARSGSEQYF | TGCAGTGCTAGGTCGGGATCCGAGCAGTACTTC
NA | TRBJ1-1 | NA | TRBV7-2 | CASSLRPTEAFF | TGTGCCAGCAGCCTCCGGCCCACTGAAGCTTTCTTT
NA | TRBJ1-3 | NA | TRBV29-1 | CSVSLGLSSGNTIYF | TGCAGCGTTTCTTTGGGCCTTTCCTCTGGAAACACCATATATTTT
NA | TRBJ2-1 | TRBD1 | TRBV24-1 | CATSDPRGAGGTYYNEQFF | TGTGCCACCAGTGACCCTAGAGGCGCAGGGGGTACCTACTACAATGAGCAGTTCTTC
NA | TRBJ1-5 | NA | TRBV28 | CASSLSPSNQPQHF | TGTGCCAGCAGTTTGTCTCCTAGCAATCAGCCCCAGCATTTT